The 29 T cell receptor beta chains below were found in one sample sequenced in a study of CD8+ T cells in alopecia areata. RNA, once extracted, was reverse transcribed into cDNA for use as the sequencing template. Only in-frame clones appear in the TCRdb table, and some are missing; sequencing was by immunoSEQ multiplex PCR. The sample yields about 42,000 clones, roughly 65% seen once. Treatment of the sample: oral pan-JAK inhibitor, 5-10 mg twice daily. The sequencing used CD8+ T cells sorted from blood, collected at week 4, from a patient treated with tofacitinib. These receptors were taken from a human donor with alopecia areata.

The table lists this clone with a few counts. The rearrangement links TRBV10-3 to TRBJ2-1; D unresolved. V lost 8 bases, J lost 2 bases, and 10 bases lay in between. CDR1 and CDR2 (germline): ENHRY, SYGVKD. CDR3 size: 13 residues. CDR3 in DNA: TGTGCCATCGCGTCTAGTGCCTACAATGAGCAGTTCTTC. Residues: CAIASSAYNEQFF.

CDR3 in amino acids: CASSYPSRDSNQPQHF. In DNA, the CDR3 is TGTGCCAGCAGTTACCCCAGCCGGGACAGCAATCAGCCCCAGCATTTT. The chain couples TRBV6-5 to TRBJ1-5; perhaps TRBD1 as D (5 bases). CDR3 size: 16 residues. V was pared by 2 bases and J by 1 base, with 12 bases between. CDR1 MNHEY and CDR2 SVGAGI come from the germline V gene.

J is TRBJ1-5 and V is TRBV30; D remains ambiguous. V shed 0 bases and J shed 5 bases, with 8 bases lying between them. Germline V lookup: CDR1 GTSNPN, CDR2 SVGIG (reference sequence). This CDR3 has 13 residues. This CDR3 is CAWSVMVDQPQHF. The CDR3 nucleotides are TGTGCCTGGAGTGTCATGGTTGATCAGCCCCAGCATTTT.

By share, this clone ranks as large (0.1 to 1%). The rearrangement links TRBV7-9 to TRBJ1-2; D gene uncertain. Looked up from germline, CDR1 is SEHNR and CDR2 is FQNEAQ (reference sequence). The CDR3 totals 11 residues. Trimming shortened V by 4 bases and J by 3 bases, and 3 bases separated the two germline ends. CDR3 loop: CASSSDYGYTF. Written as DNA, the CDR3 is TGTGCCAGCAGCTCCGACTATGGCTACACCTTC.

The CDR3 is CASSQEWTTEAFF. For the CDR3, the DNA is TGCGCCAGCAGCCAAGAATGGACGACTGAAGCTTTCTTT. The rearrangement joins TRBV4-3 to TRBJ1-1; no reliable D call. Germline V CDR1 and CDR2: LGHNA, YSLEER. Trimming pared 0 bases from V and 5 bases from J, leaving 7 bases between. The CDR3 covers 13 residues.

The rearrangement joins TRBV19 to TRBJ1-5; 9 bases match TRBD1. J lost 5 bases, V lost 5 bases, and 7 bases had no gene match. The CDR3 is made up of 15 amino acids. Germline assignment: CDR1 LNHDA and CDR2 SQIVND (reference sequence). CDR3 in DNA: TGTGCCAGTAGTTTGGATAACAGGGGGCATCAGCCCCAGCATTTT. It encodes CASSLDNRGHQPQHF.

J is TRBJ1-2 and V is TRBV7-2; 10 bases map to TRBD1. J gave up 4 bases and V 0 bases, and 8 bases lay outside the gene matches. CDR1 and CDR2 (germline): SGHTA, FQGNSA. The CDR3 is made up of 17 amino acids. The CDR3: CASSLAQDRGFSYGYTF. DNA for the CDR3: TGTGCCAGCAGCTTAGCCCAGGACAGGGGGTTCAGCTATGGCTACACCTTC.

This chain joins TRBV10-2 and TRBJ1-5, with D possibly matching TRBD1 (5 bases). CDR3 length: 16 amino acids. The V and J ends lost 1 base and 5 bases respectively, with 15 bases between them. Germline assignment: CDR1 WSHSY and CDR2 SAAADI. The CDR3 DNA follows: TGCGCCAGCAGTGAGTTCTCAGGGCGGTTGGATCAGCCCCAGCATTTT. Its protein is CASSEFSGRLDQPQHF.

CDR3 in DNA: TGTGCCAGCAGCTTAGAACAGGGGGACTATGGCTACACCTTC. Its translation is CASSLEQGDYGYTF. The gene calls are TRBV13 and TRBJ1-2; 8 bases line up with TRBD1. The J segment lost 3 bases and the V segment lost 1 base, leaving 1 base of the junction unmatched. The CDR3 consists of 14 residues. Germline V gene lookup returns CDR1 PRHDT and CDR2 FYEKMQ (reference sequence).

This clone was picked up a small number of times. The chain couples TRBV29-1 to TRBJ2-7, with 9 bases identical to TRBD2. This CDR3 is built from 14 residues. Per the germline V gene, CDR1 is SQVTM and CDR2 is ANQGSEA. The trim removed 2 bases at V and 2 bases at J, leaving 4 bases unmatched. The CDR3 nucleotides read TGCAGCGTTGAATCGGGGACTAGCCCCTACGAGCAGTACTTC. This sequence encodes CSVESGTSPYEQYF.

The V gene is TRBV29-1, the J gene TRBJ1-2; TRBD1 aligns across 9 bases. The CDR3 contains 14 residues. From germline, CDR1 is SQVTM and CDR2 ANQGSEA. Germline trimming cut 6 bases from V and 0 bases from J; bases unmatched to any gene: 5. The CDR3 region has the DNA TGCAGCGTGTCGGACAGGGGAACTAACTATGGCTACACCTTC. Translating it yields CSVSDRGTNYGYTF. The full variable domain, its missing parts supplied by reference TRBV29-1 and TRBJ1-2, is SAVISQKPSRDICQRGTSLTIQCQVDSQVTMMFWYRQQPGQSLTLIATANQGSEATYESGFVIDKFPISRPNLTFSTLTVSNMSPEDSSIYLCSVSDRGTNYGYTFGSGTRLTVV.

About this clone itself: The same CDR3 is also encoded by other DNA sequences in this sample. The genes are TRBV19 and TRBJ1-5; 7 bases map to TRBD1. Trimming at V came to 3 bases and at J to 4 bases, leaving 3 bases not matched to a gene. CDR3 length: 14 residues. Germline values: CDR1 LNHDA, CDR2 SQIVND (reference sequence). The CDR3 loop is CASSIRDSNQPQHF. DNA of the CDR3: TGTGCCAGTAGTATCCGGGACAGTAATCAGCCCCAGCATTTT.

Written as DNA, the CDR3 is TGTGCCAGCAGTGTCATAGGGGTGAACACTGAAGCTTTCTTT. Translated, it gives CASSVIGVNTEAFF. J is TRBJ1-1 and V is TRBV2; perhaps TRBD1 as D (5 bases). The CDR3 is 14 amino acids. Trimming cost V 4 bases and J 0 bases, with 9 bases left between them. The germline gives CDR1 SNHLY, CDR2 FYNNEI.

The chain combines TRBV6-5 with TRBJ2-7, with 9 positions matching TRBD1. V was clipped by 0 bases and J by 3 bases; unmatched bases: 6. The CDR3 totals 16 residues. Germline CDR1 and CDR2: MNHEY and SVGAGI. The CDR3 DNA reads TGTGCCAGCAGTTACTCGACCGGGACAGGGCTCTACGAGCAGTACTTC. Its protein is CASSYSTGTGLYEQYF.

This chain uses TRBV27 with TRBJ2-3, with D possibly being TRBD1 (5 bases). Trimming took off 2 bases at V and 3 bases at J, with 9 bases between the two ends. CDR3 size: 14 residues. Per germline, CDR1 MNHEY and CDR2 SMNVEV (reference sequence). CDR3 sequence: CASSLQGGTDTQYF. DNA of the CDR3: TGTGCCAGCAGTTTACAGGGTGGTACAGATACGCAGTATTTT.

The DNA for the CDR3 is TGTGCCAGCAGCGCCCAGAACAGGGACAATGAGCAGTTCTTC. This gives the protein CASSAQNRDNEQFF. The V call is TRBV13, the J call TRBJ2-1; a weak D match, TRBD1 (6 bases). V dropped 5 bases and J dropped 5 bases, with 13 bases sitting between them. This CDR3 has 14 amino acids. Germline V gene data show CDR1 as PRHDT and CDR2 as FYEKMQ (reference sequence). The full variable domain, rest sourced from reference TRBV13 and TRBJ2-1, is AAGVIQSPRHLIKEKRETATLKCYPIPRHDTVYWYQQGPGQDPQFLISFYEKMQSDKGSIPDRFSAQQFSDYHSELNMSSLELGDSALYFCASSAQNRDNEQFFGPGTRLTVL.

This clone has only one observation. V usage is TRBV5-6 and J usage is TRBJ2-7, with a tentative D call TRBD2 (5 bases). The V end was cut by 4 bases, the J end by 5 bases, with 10 bases between. From germline, CDR1 is SGHDT and CDR2 YYEEEE. The CDR3 spans 12 residues. The CDR3 region has the DNA TGTGCCAGCAGCGGGAAGGGAGACGAGCAGTACTTC. Its translation: CASSGKGDEQYF.

The chain employs TRBV2 and TRBJ2-1; D remains unclear. Germline lookup yields CDR1 SNHLY and CDR2 FYNNEI. V shed 6 bases and J shed 14 bases, with 14 bases lying between them. The CDR3 consists of 11 residues. Written as DNA, the CDR3 is TGTGCCAGCAGGAAGAGGCCTGGGGAGTTCTTC. This translates into CASRKRPGEFF. The full variable domain, completed using reference TRBV2 and TRBJ2-1, is EPEVTQTPSHQVTQMGQEVILRCVPISNHLYFYWYRQILGQKVEFLVSFYNNEISEKSEIFDDQFSVERPDGSNFTLKIRSTKLEDSAMYFCASRKRPGEFFGPGTRLTVL.

The rearrangement joins TRBV30 to TRBJ1-1; D not resolved. The CDR3 has 13 residues. V was pared by 2 bases and J by 1 base, with 8 bases between. Looked up from germline, CDR1 is GTSNPN and CDR2 is SVGIG (reference sequence). The CDR3 loop reads CAWSSTGNTEAFF. The CDR3 DNA follows: TGTGCCTGGAGTTCGACTGGGAACACTGAAGCTTTCTTT.

The chain employs TRBV29-1 and TRBJ2-3, with D perhaps matching TRBD2 (7 bases). The ends were cut back, 3 bases at V and 1 base at J, with 17 bases in the middle. Germline CDR1 is SQVTM and CDR2 is ANQGSEA. This CDR3 comprises 16 residues. CDR3 sequence (DNA): TGCAGCGTTGAGTGGTCTCGGGGGGCAGGCACAGATACGCAGTATTTT. Translated: CSVEWSRGAGTDTQYF.

This clone was observed a few times. The gene calls are TRBV29-1 and TRBJ2-1; unclear D gene. The germline V gene has CDR1 SQVTM and CDR2 ANQGSEA. V was clipped by 5 bases and J by 6 bases, with 8 bases between them. CDR3 length: 11 residues. This CDR3 is CSVFLRNEQFF. For the CDR3, the DNA is TGCAGCGTTTTCCTTCGCAATGAGCAGTTCTTC.

The rearrangement joins TRBV29-1 to TRBJ2-7; D unclear. Germline CDR1 reads SQVTM; CDR2 reads ANQGSEA. V was clipped by 5 bases and J by 1 base, with 9 bases between them. The CDR3 is 12 amino acids. CDR3 sequence reads: CSVFTESYEQYF. The CDR3 nucleotides are TGCAGCGTTTTTACAGAATCCTACGAGCAGTACTTC.

This clone was found a few times. V gene TRBV29-1 combines with J gene TRBJ1-1; possible D gene TRBD1, 5 bases. V lost 7 bases and J lost 0, with 12 bases in between. Germline values: CDR1 SQVTM, CDR2 ANQGSEA. CDR3 length: 13 amino acids. CDR3 protein: CSALDSLNTEAFF. The CDR3 nucleotides read TGCAGCGCTCTCGACAGCCTGAACACTGAAGCTTTCTTT.

The chain links TRBV30 to TRBJ2-2; the D is unclear. CDR1 is GTSNPN and CDR2 is SVGIG in the germline V gene (reference sequence). V was pared by 0 bases and J by 6 bases, with 11 bases between. The CDR3 contains 14 residues. The CDR3 region is CAWSVPGPPGELFF. CDR3 bases: TGTGCCTGGAGTGTCCCTGGCCCCCCCGGGGAGCTGTTTTTT.

In this sample, this clone turned up once. The chain links TRBV11-1 to TRBJ2-2, with TRBD1 matching 9 bases. The CDR3 spans 15 residues. Germline CDR1 SGHAT, CDR2 FQDESV (reference sequence). Losses at the gene ends were 5 bases for V and 4 bases for J; bases not matched to a gene: 5. The CDR3 nucleotides are TGTGCCAGCAGCACCCGGGACAGGGCCACCGGGGAGCTGTTTTTT. It encodes CASSTRDRATGELFF.

The V and J genes are TRBV11-3 and TRBJ2-7; D is possibly TRBD2 (6 bases). With 5 bases removed from V and 2 bases from J, the gap between germline ends came to 19 bases. This CDR3 region has 16 residues. Germline CDR1 and CDR2: SGHNT and YENEEA. Here the CDR3 reads CASSQHRDSGTYEQYF. CDR3 sequence (DNA): TGTGCCAGCAGCCAACACCGGGACTCGGGGACCTACGAGCAGTACTTC.

This chain connects TRBV30 to TRBJ2-1; tentative D call: TRBD1 (6 bases). Trimming took off 6 bases at V and 0 bases at J, with 15 bases between the two ends. Germline loops: CDR1 GTSNPN, CDR2 SVGIG (reference sequence). CDR3 length equals 15 residues. CDR3 nucleotide sequence: TGTGCCTGTGATCCGGGACACAGCTCCTACAATGAGCAGTTCTTC. Protein sequence: CACDPGHSSYNEQFF.

This clone was counted many times. This chain links TRBV9 with TRBJ2-1; no clear D gene. The germline V gene encodes CDR1 SGDLS and CDR2 YYNGEE. The CDR3 spans 14 residues. V dropped 3 bases and J dropped 8 bases, with 15 bases sitting between them. CDR3 DNA sequence: TGTGCCAGCAGCGGGAGAGCGAACAGCTATGAGCAGTTCTTC. It is translated as CASSGRANSYEQFF. Full variable domain (outside the CDR3, taken from reference TRBV9 and TRBJ2-1): DSGVTQTPKHLITATGQRVTLRCSPRSGDLSVYWYQQSLDQGLQFLIQYYNGEERAKGNILERFSAQQFPDLHSELNLSSLELGDSALYFCASSGRANSYEQFFGPGTRLTVL.

This rearrangement joins TRBV29-1 to TRBJ2-1; TRBD2 matches at 7 bases. CDR3 length: 14 amino acids. V lost 2 bases to trimming and J lost 7 bases; unmatched junction nucleotides: 8. Germline V CDR1 and CDR2: SQVTM, ANQGSEA. CDR3 DNA: TGCAGCGTTGAATCGGCAGGGCGGGAGAATGAGCAGTTCTTC. Its protein is CSVESAGRENEQFF.